This T cell receptor (beta chain) was identified during a study of circulating CD8 cells and anti-PD-1 response in melanoma (TCRdb year 2020). With respect to the entire study: Nivolumab was administered to patients intravenously at 3 mg/kg every 2 weeks. The melanoma cohort had some 13 patients, seven of whom got anti-PD-1 as first-line therapy, while the other six had previously had targeted therapy or immunotherapy. Patients with complete or partial responses were classified as responders; those with stable or progressive disease (RECIST v1.1) as non-responders. The TCR repertoire analysis included about 11 melanoma patients, of whom 7 were non-responders and 4 were responders. In on-treatment samples, a biotinylated anti-human IgG4 antibody was used to detect PD-1. General study outcomes and caveats: The DNEG repertoire was the most diverse; PD-1 and DPOS showed similar, higher clonality, and TIGIT repertoires were the least diverse. Between subsets, repertoires were largely private, with fewer than 7.5% of TRB clonotypes shared at M1, and the highest sharing was seen between DPOS and TIGIT. The published TCR repertoire comparisons used only baseline and M1 samples from a small cohort with few responders. Because tumor material was not accessible, tumor reactivity was instead assessed by peptide assays on expanded sorted subsets. Because of limited material, replicates were generally not included when the experiments were performed. The cohort mixed treatment-naive and previously treated patients, which the authors noted could influence results.

The germline V gene specifies SGHTA as CDR1 and FQGNSA as CDR2. A distance of 15 bases separates the germline ends of V and J, which lose 4 bases and 9 bases respectively. The CDR3 spans 13 residues, from the cysteine through the phenylalanine. The entry retains the CDR3 DNA only, 39 bases that are in frame from base 1. Within its sample, this clonotype is medium-sized (0.01 to 0.1%). It lacks a known antigen. No quality values exist for individual bases; no much larger clone is one base distant. The sample was run on a NextSeq 500. The QIAseq Immune Repertoire RNA Library Kit, Human TCR Panel, was used to prepare TCR libraries from about 15 ng of total RNA. TCR libraries were sequenced on an Illumina NextSeq with a Mid Output V2 kit, using asymmetric 261x41 paired-end reads. Every TCR library was diluted down to around 4 nM, then pooled, denatured and loaded at roughly 0.93 pM. The study's processing was this. Processing of the TCR FASTQ files took place in the QIAGEN GeneGlobe Data Analysis Center, and downstream analysis was done in R 3.5.2. To get clonality, Shannon entropy was normalized by the log of the number of unique productive sequences and the result was subtracted from one. Within each subset, Fisher exact tests at 5% FDR identified TRA or TRB clonotypes differing in abundance between baseline and M1. Differentially abundant clonotypes were grouped as emerging, expanding, contracting or non-expanding/contracting. Morisita's overlap index was used to measure how much repertoires overlapped between patients. Through fastp at Q25 and MiXCR, TCRdb rebuilt clones from the public reads, retaining in-frame beta chains. Under each unique CDR3 protein, matching rows form one entry showing the most common genes and DNA. None of the V and J calls come from the authors' own analysis; TCRdb made them. Across this sample there are 850 to 1,200 distinct CDR3 sequences, with 8.5% to 10% seen only once. The ten largest clones represent under 55% of the sample.

Using a BD FACSAria II cell sorter, four subsets defined by PD-1 and/or TIGIT were sorted out of live CD3+CD8+TCRalphabeta+ cells. Circulating CD8 T cells were sorted into four subsets by PD-1 and TIGIT expression to characterize their relevance to anti-PD-1 therapy response. For each sorted CD8 T-cell subset, both the TCR alpha and TCR beta chains were sequenced. Peripheral blood was drawn before the first anti-PD-1 injection and after two and four injections. PBMCs were isolated immediately by Ficoll gradient centrifugation. Until use, PBMCs were stored frozen in liquid nitrogen in RPMI containing about 20% FCS and roughly 10% DMSO. After thawing, PBMCs were stained with a viability dye and with antibodies against CD3, CD8alpha, TCRalphabeta, PD-1 and TIGIT. Total RNA was extracted with the RNeasy Kit, and a RIN above 7 was reached by every sample.

The sequence was obtained from a human donor with melanoma. In this chain, TRBV7-2 is recombined with TRBJ1-2; the D gene is possibly TRBD1, with 5 bases matching. Specimen: CD8+ T cells from PBMCs, collected at baseline or after one month of anti-PD-1 therapy (not recorded which). The DNA sequence reads TGTGCCAGCAGCTCCGGGGGTCACCGTAGCTACACCTTC. This yields the protein CASSSGGHRSYTF.